This section outlines one TCR beta chain sequence together with its context. These data originate in a study of blood T cell repertoires in COVID-19. The CDR3 sequence is 13 residues long. J was trimmed by 9 bases and V by 3 bases; bases with no gene match: 6. Germline assignment: CDR1 SGHDN and CDR2 FVKESK. Produced via immunoSEQ multiplex PCR; TCRdb's table is partial and in-frame only. Here the sample spans about 440,000 clones, roughly 88% being singletons. The receptor comes from a man younger than 30 who had recovered from COVID-19. Source material: PBMCs or T cells enriched from blood (not recorded which). The gene calls are TRBV14 and TRBJ2-5, with 8 bases fitting TRBD2. The CDR3 DNA follows: TGTGCCAGCAGCCAGAGTACCGGGGGGGCCCAGTACTTC. Amino acid sequence: CASSQSTGGAQYF.